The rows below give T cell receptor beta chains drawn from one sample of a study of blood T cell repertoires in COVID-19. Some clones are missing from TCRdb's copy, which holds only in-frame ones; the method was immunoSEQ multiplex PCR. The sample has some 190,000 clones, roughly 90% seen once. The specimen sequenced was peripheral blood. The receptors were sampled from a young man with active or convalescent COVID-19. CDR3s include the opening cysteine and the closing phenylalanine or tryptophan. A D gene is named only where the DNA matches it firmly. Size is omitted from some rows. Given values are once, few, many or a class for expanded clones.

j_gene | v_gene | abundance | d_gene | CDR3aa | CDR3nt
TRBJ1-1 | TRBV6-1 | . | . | CASSEALGGGVTEAFF | TGTGCCAGCAGTGAAGCGCTTGGAGGAGGAGTCACTGAAGCTTTCTTT
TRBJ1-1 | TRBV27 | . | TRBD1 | CASSPSGQGTEAFF | TGTGCCAGCAGTCCTTCGGGACAGGGTACTGAAGCTTTCTTT
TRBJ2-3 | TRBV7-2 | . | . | CASSLSPSSTDTQYF | TGTGCCAGCAGCTTAAGCCCATCTAGCACAGATACGCAGTATTTT
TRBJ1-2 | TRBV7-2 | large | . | CASSLAWGDGYTF | TGTGCCAGCAGCTTAGCCTGGGGGGATGGCTACACCTTC
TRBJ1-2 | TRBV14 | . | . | CASSRGPAGGYTF | TGTGCCAGCAGCCGAGGACCGGCGGGTGGCTACACCTTC
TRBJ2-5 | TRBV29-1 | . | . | CSAAASETQYF | TGCAGCGCCGCGGCATCGGAGACCCAGTACTTC
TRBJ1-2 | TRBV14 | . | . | CASSPRERGGYGYTF | TGTGCCAGCAGCCCCAGAGAGAGAGGCGGGTACGGCTACACCTTC
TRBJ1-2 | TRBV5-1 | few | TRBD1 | CASSLSTGDYGYTF | TGCGCCAGCAGCTTGTCGACAGGGGATTACGGCTACACCTTC
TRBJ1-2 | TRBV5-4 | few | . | CASSVSQGSNYGYTF | TGTGCCAGCAGCGTGTCACAGGGATCTAACTATGGCTACACCTTC
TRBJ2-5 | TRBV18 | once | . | CASSPTRGFQETQYF | TGTGCCAGCTCACCTACAAGGGGCTTCCAAGAGACCCAGTACTTC
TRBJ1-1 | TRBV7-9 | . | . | CASSSLQGSNTEAFF | TGTGCCAGCAGCTCCCTACAGGGATCCAACACTGAAGCTTTCTTT
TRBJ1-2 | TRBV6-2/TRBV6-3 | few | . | CASSYSSPGYTF | TGTGCCAGCAGTTACTCGAGCCCTGGCTACACCTTC
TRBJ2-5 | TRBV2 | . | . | CASSYAQDSTGGVTQYF | TGTGCCAGCAGTTATGCCCAGGACTCAACTGGAGGGGTGACCCAGTACTTC
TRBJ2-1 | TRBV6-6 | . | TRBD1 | CASSYQGDSYNEQFF | TGTGCCAGCAGTTACCAGGGGGACTCCTACAATGAGCAGTTCTTC
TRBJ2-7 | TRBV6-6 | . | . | CASSYSIGGDLQYF | TGTGCCAGCAGTTACTCGATAGGCGGAGACCTGCAGTACTTC
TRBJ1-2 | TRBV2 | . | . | CASSELHGTKGSF | TGTGCCAGCAGTGAACTGCACGGGACAAAGGGAAGCTTC
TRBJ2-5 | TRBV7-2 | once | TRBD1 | CASSHGQGPGGTQYF | TGTGCCAGCAGCCACGGACAGGGCCCAGGGGGGACCCAGTACTTC
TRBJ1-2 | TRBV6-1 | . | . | CASSEVSGRNFNYGYTF | TGTGCCAGCAGTGAAGTGTCAGGGCGTAACTTTAACTATGGCTACACCTTC
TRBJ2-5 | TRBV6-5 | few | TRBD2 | CASRDNGGAGETQYF | TGTGCCAGCAGGGACAACGGGGGGGCCGGTGAGACCCAGTACTTC
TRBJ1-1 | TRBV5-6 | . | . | CASSLAGGGRTEAFF | TGTGCCAGCAGCTTGGCCGGGGGAGGGAGAACTGAAGCTTTCTTT
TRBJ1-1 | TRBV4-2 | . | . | CASSQTGPANTEAFF | TGTGCCAGCAGCCAAACAGGACCCGCGAACACTGAAGCTTTCTTT
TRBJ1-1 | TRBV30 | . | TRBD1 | CAWNQGAKGTEAFF | TGTGCCTGGAACCAGGGGGCGAAAGGCACTGAAGCTTTCTTT
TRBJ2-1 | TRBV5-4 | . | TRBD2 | CASSFGLAGYNEQFF | TGTGCCAGCAGCTTCGGGCTAGCGGGGTACAATGAGCAGTTCTTC
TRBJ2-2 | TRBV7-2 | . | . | CASSLVYGNTGELFF | TGTGCCAGCAGCTTAGTTTACGGGAACACCGGGGAGCTGTTTTTT
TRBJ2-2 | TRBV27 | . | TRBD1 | CASSPDRGVVNLAGELFF | TGTGCCAGCAGTCCCGACAGGGGGGTAGTAAATTTGGCCGGGGAGCTGTTTTTT
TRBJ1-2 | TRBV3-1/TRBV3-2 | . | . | CASSQVGGVEGYTF | TGTGCCAGCAGCCAAGTAGGGGGGGTTGAAGGCTACACCTTC
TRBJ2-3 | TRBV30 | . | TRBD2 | CAYPLAGSTDTQYF | TGTGCCTACCCACTAGCGGGGAGCACAGATACGCAGTATTTT
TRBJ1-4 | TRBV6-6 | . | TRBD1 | CASSYATGGFFEKLFF | TGTGCCAGCAGTTACGCGACAGGGGGCTTTTTTGAAAAACTGTTTTTT
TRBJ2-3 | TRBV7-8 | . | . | CASSLVGRVTDTQYF | TGTGCCAGCAGCTTAGTTGGCCGTGTCACAGATACGCAGTATTTT
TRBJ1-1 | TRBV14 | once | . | CASSQDNRMNTEAFF | TGTGCCAGCAGCCAAGATAACAGAATGAACACTGAAGCTTTCTTT
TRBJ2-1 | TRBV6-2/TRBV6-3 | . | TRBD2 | CGSSYAYNLRTSGTYNEQFF | TGTGGCAGCAGTTACGCCTACAACTTGAGGACTAGCGGAACCTACAATGAGCAGTTCTTC
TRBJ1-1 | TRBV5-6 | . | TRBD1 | CASSDRQGGYTEAFF | TGTGCCAGCAGCGACCGACAGGGAGGATACACTGAAGCTTTCTTT
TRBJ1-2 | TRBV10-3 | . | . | CAISDNSTDVTGYTF | TGTGCCATCAGTGATAACTCGACTGACGTGACTGGCTACACCTTC
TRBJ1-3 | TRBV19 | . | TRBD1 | CASSARGQGNTIYF | TGTGCCAGTAGTGCTAGGGGGCAAGGAAACACCATATATTTT
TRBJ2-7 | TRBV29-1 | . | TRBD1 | CSVARDRGEQYF | TGCAGCGTGGCACGGGACAGGGGCGAGCAGTACTTC
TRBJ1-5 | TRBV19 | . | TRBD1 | CASRTTGSSSNQPQHF | TGTGCCAGTAGAACGACAGGGTCTTCGTCCAATCAGCCCCAGCATTTT
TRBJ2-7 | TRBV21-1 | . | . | CASSRIDRRHYEQYF | TGTGCCAGCAGCAGGATAGACAGGAGACACTACGAGCAGTACTTC
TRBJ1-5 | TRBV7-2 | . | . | CASSLAQWGEGNQPQHF | TGTGCCAGCAGCTTAGCGCAATGGGGAGAAGGCAATCAGCCCCAGCATTTT
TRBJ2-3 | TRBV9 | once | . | CASSPFSRSSTDTQYF | TGTGCCAGCAGCCCCTTTTCGCGTTCTAGCACAGATACGCAGTATTTT
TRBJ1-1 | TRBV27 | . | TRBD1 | CASSPNRGRNTEAFF | TGTGCCAGCAGTCCGAACAGGGGCAGGAACACTGAAGCTTTCTTT
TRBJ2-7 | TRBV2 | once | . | CASSQGYEQYF | TGTGCCAGCAGCCAGGGGTACGAGCAGTACTTC
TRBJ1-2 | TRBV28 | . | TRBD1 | CASSGGTGVNYGYTF | TGTGCCAGCAGTGGGGGGACAGGGGTTAACTATGGCTACACCTTC
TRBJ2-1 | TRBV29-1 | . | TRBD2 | CSVVGGGDEQFF | TGCAGCGTAGTTGGCGGGGGGGATGAGCAGTTCTTC
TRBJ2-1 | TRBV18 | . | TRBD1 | CASSRSATGGFYNEQFF | TGTGCCAGCTCACGATCCGCGACAGGGGGATTTTACAATGAGCAGTTCTTC
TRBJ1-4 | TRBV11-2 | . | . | CASSGRDTATNEKLFF | TGTGCCAGCAGCGGCCGGGACACTGCAACTAATGAAAAACTGTTTTTT
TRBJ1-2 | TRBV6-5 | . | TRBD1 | CASSYNLGQQHGYTF | TGTGCCAGCAGTTACAACCTGGGACAGCAGCATGGCTACACCTTC
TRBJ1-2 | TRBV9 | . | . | CASSVDPDMLGPYGYTF | TGTGCCAGCAGCGTCGATCCGGACATGTTAGGGCCCTATGGCTACACCTTC
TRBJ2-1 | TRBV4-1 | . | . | CASSQGKGVDSYNEQFF | TGCGCCAGCAGCCAAGGGAAAGGAGTCGACTCCTACAATGAGCAGTTCTTC
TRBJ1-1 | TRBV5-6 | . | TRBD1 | CASSIRNAGGLDTEAFF | TGTGCCAGCAGCATACGAAACGCAGGGGGGCTTGACACTGAAGCTTTCTTT
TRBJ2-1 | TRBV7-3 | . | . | CASSSGSASYNEQFF | TGTGCCAGCAGCTCCGGGAGTGCCTCCTACAATGAGCAGTTCTTC
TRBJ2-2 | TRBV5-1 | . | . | CASSLANRRDTGELFF | TGCGCCAGCAGCTTGGCTAACAGGAGAGACACCGGGGAGCTGTTTTTT
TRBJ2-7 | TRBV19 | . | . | CASSTGRGSYEQYF | TGTGCCAGTAGTACGGGACGGGGGAGCTACGAGCAGTACTTC
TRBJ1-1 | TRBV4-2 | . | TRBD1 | CASSQVQGVETFF | TGTGCCAGCAGCCAAGTGCAGGGGGTTGAAACTTTCTTT
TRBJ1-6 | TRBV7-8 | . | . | CASSLNGDSPLHF | TGTGCCAGCAGCTTAAATGGAGATTCACCCCTCCACTTT
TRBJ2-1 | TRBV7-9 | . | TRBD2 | CASSSIPQTSADEQFF | TGTGCCAGCAGCTCCATCCCCCAGACTAGCGCGGATGAGCAGTTCTTC
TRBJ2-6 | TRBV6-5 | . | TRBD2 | CASTRTSPGANVLTF | TGTGCCAGCACCCGGACTAGCCCGGGGGCCAACGTCCTGACTTTC
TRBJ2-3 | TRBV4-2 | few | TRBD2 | CASSQATSGRTDTQYF | TGTGCCAGCAGCCAAGCGACTAGCGGGAGGACAGATACGCAGTATTTT
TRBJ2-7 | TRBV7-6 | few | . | CASSLGASRIYEQYF | TGTGCCAGCAGCTTAGGTGCGAGCAGGATCTACGAGCAGTACTTC
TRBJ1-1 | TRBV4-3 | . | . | CASSQDRGTMNTEAFF | TGCGCCAGCAGCCAAGATAGAGGGACTATGAACACTGAAGCTTTCTTT